The clone carrying this T cell receptor beta chain showed up just a few times. Its antigen is as yet unknown. This sample was taken from a study of shared clonotypes between healthy human individuals. Study-wide results and limits: Sampling was confined to blood; repertoires within tissues likely differ.

Profiled with immunoSEQ multiplex PCR; TCRdb holds only in-frame clones, not every one. Of 180,000 or so clones listed, about 93% are singletons. V dropped 7 bases and J dropped 1; count of bases not matched to a gene: 10. CDR3 size: 14 residues. Germline V lookup: CDR1 GTSNPN, CDR2 SVGIG (reference sequence). The chain uses TRBV30 and TRBJ2-7, with 7 bases aligning to TRBD1. The sequenced material came from naive CD4+ T cells sorted from blood. Subset noted: CD45RA+ positively selected. The clonotype originates from a woman in her twenties or thirties in good health. The CDR3: CALSTGVPSYEQYF. CDR3 in DNA: TGTGCCTTATCCACAGGGGTCCCATCCTACGAGCAGTACTTC.